This T cell receptor beta chain was recovered during a study of chronic HIV infection and antiretroviral therapy. One entry per CDR3 protein results from TCRdb running MiXCR on the 5' RACE reads. The table records roughly 50,000 distinct CDR3 sequences, about 18% of them present only once. V lost 5 bases and J 6 bases, leaving 14 bases between the germline ends. The CDR3 loop spans 12 amino acids. Germline CDR1 and CDR2: SQVTM and ANQGSEA. The chain uses TRBV29-1 and TRBJ2-7, with a weak D call TRBD1 (6 bases). Sequenced material: peripheral blood. The sequence was collected from an adult who had HIV and had not received antiretroviral therapy, or was an uninfected healthy control (not recorded which). DNA of the CDR3: TGCAGCGTTAACCAGGGGAGTCGCGAGCAGTACTTC. It encodes CSVNQGSREQYF.